A selection of T cell receptor beta chains follows, all from one sample in a study of shared clonotypes between healthy human individuals. Using immunoSEQ multiplex PCR, the repertoire was profiled, and TCRdb retains in-frame clones only, with some absent. This table has approximately 940,000 clones, approximately 80% appearing once. Sequenced material: memory CD4+ T cells sorted from blood. These receptors all stem from a young man in good health. CDR3s include the opening cysteine and the closing phenylalanine or tryptophan.

V,CDR3
TRBV2,CATQTGLSSYEQYF
TRBV7-2,CASSAGARGEQYF
TRBV6-1,CASRRQSVDTEAFF
TRBV6-5,CASSRQPGVTEAFF
TRBV5-4,CASIGTDKSGELFF
TRBV10-3,CAISALLQGPNSPLHF
TRBV7-2,CASSQAENTGELFF
TRBV12-5,CASGLVGGPGQGARGYTF
TRBV2,CASTRTGGTGELFF
TRBV6-1,CASSEGQGWSGELFF
TRBV6-5,CASSGDSYEQYF
TRBV29-1,CSVEGPPDEQYF
TRBV7-2,CASSLVPGIQYF
TRBV13,CASSFGSQISGSYEQYF
TRBV13,CASSLGDWVEGYTF
TRBV5-5,CASSLTVSSGNTIYF
TRBV19,CASKKLASGSYEQYF
TRBV2,CASSLLAGAGELFF
TRBV27,CASSPLGQGRAGNTIYF
TRBV10-3,CAISEQETGSLHF
TRBV11-3,CASSLDDGQETQYF
TRBV6-5,CASSRQGVNTEAFF
TRBV7-2,CASSLSGGAYNEQFF
TRBV25-1,CASSAREGGNTIYF
TRBV6-1,CASTGPNYGYTF
TRBV7-9,CASSPHRQGIEQYF
TRBV10-3,CAIGRTEQTYEQYF
TRBV10-3,CAISGQGIHEQYF
TRBV4-1,CASSQGGQGGSGAFF
TRBV5-1,CASIVGNELGGELFF
TRBV25-1,CASSDQKGELFF
TRBV30,CAWKQGRYGDEAFF
TRBV2,CASSEDRTVLTGELFF
TRBV10-2,CASSGGVFANQPQHF
TRBV28,CASSFRQISGNTIYF
TRBV7-8,CASSLAHPGDTQYF